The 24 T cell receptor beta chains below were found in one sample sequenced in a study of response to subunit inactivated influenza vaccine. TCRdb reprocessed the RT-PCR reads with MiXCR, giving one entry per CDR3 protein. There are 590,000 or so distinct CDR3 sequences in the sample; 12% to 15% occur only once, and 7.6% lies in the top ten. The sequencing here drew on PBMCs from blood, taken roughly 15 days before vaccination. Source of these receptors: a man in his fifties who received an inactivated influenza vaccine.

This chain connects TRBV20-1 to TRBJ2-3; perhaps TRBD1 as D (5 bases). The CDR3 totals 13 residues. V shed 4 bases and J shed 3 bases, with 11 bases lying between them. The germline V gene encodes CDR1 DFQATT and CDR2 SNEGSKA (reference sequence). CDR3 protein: CSANWQGTDTQYF. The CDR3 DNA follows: TGCAGTGCTAATTGGCAGGGTACAGATACGCAGTATTTT.

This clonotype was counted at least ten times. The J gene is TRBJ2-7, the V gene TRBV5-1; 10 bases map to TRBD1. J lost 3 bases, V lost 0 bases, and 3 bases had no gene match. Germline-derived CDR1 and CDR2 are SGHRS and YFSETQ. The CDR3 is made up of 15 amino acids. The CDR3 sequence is CASSLETGGGYEQYF. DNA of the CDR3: TGCGCCAGCAGCTTGGAGACAGGGGGCGGCTACGAGCAGTACTTC. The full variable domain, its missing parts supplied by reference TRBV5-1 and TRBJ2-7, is KAGVTQTPRYLIKTRGQQVTLSCSPISGHRSVSWYQQTPGQGLQFLFEYFSETQRNKGNFPGRFSGRQFSNSRSEMNVSTLELGDSALYLCASSLETGGGYEQYFGPGTRLTVT.

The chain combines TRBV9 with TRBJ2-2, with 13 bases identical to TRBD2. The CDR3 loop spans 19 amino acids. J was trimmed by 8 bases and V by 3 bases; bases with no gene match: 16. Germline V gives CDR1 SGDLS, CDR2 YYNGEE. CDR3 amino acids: CASSARARTSGRAEGELFF. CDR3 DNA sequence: TGTGCCAGCAGCGCGCGAGCCCGTACTAGCGGGAGGGCCGAAGGGGAGCTGTTTTTT. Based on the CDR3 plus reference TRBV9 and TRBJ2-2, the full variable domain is DSGVTQTPKHLITATGQRVTLRCSPRSGDLSVYWYQQSLDQGLQFLIQYYNGEERAKGNILERFSAQQFPDLHSELNLSSLELGDSALYFCASSARARTSGRAEGELFFGEGSRLTVL.

The CDR3 nucleotides are TGTGCCAGCCGTCTCGGGACAGGCGCCACCGGGGAGCTGTTTTTT. Translated, it gives CASRLGTGATGELFF. V gene TRBV7-9 combines with J gene TRBJ2-2; 8 bases are a match to TRBD1. This CDR3 is 15 amino acids long. J gave up 4 bases and V 8 bases, and 9 bases lay outside the gene matches. Germline CDR1 and CDR2: SEHNR and FQNEAQ (reference sequence). The complete variable domain, with remaining parts taken from reference TRBV7-9 and TRBJ2-2, reads DTGVSQNPRHKITKRGQNVTFRCDPISEHNRLYWYRQTLGQGPEFLTYFQNEAQLEKSRLLSDRFSAERPKGSFSTLEIQRTEQGDSAMYLCASRLGTGATGELFFGEGSRLTVL.

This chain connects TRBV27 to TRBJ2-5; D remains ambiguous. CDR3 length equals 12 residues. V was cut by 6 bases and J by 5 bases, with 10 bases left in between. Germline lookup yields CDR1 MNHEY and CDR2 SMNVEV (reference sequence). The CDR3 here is CASRGLEETQYF. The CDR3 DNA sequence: TGTGCCAGCAGGGGATTGGAGGAGACCCAGTACTTC.

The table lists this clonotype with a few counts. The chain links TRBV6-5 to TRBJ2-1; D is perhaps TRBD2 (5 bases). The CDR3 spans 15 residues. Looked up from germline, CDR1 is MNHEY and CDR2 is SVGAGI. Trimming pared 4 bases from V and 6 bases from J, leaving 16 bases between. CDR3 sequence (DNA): TGTGCCAGCAGTTCGAGGCGGGTGCGGGTCAATGAGCAGTTCTTC. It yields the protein CASSSRRVRVNEQFF.

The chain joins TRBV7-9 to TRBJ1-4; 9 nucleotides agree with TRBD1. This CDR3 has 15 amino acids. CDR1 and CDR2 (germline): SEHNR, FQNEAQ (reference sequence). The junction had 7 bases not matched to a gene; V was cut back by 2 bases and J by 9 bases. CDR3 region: CASSLPGTGSQKLFF. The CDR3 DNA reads TGTGCCAGCAGCTTACCCGGGACAGGGTCCCAAAAACTGTTTTTT. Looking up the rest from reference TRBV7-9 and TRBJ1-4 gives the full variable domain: DTGVSQNPRHKITKRGQNVTFRCDPISEHNRLYWYRQTLGQGPEFLTYFQNEAQLEKSRLLSDRFSAERPKGSFSTLEIQRTEQGDSAMYLCASSLPGTGSQKLFFGSGTQLSVL.

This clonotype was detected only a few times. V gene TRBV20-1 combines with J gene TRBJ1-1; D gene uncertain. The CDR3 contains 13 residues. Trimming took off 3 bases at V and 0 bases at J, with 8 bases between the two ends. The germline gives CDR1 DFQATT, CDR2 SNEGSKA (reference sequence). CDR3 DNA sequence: TGCAGTGCTAGTCCCAGCTTGAACACTGAAGCTTTCTTT. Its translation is CSASPSLNTEAFF.

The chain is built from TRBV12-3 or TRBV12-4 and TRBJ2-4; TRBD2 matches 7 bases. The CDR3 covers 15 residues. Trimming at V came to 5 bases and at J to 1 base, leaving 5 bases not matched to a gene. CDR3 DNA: TGTGCCAGCAGTCTGGACGGGAGGGCCAAAAACATTCAGTACTTC. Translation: CASSLDGRAKNIQYF.

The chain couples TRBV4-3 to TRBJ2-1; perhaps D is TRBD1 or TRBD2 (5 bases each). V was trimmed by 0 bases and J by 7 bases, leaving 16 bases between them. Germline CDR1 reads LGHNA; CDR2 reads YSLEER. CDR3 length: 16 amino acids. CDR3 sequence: CASSQDFGARGNEQFF. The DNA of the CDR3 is TGCGCCAGCAGCCAAGATTTCGGGGCGAGAGGTAATGAGCAGTTCTTC.

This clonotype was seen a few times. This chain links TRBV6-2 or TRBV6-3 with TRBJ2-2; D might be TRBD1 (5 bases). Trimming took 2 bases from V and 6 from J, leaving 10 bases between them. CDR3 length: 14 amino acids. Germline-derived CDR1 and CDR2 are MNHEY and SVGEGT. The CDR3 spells CASSYTGSSGELFF. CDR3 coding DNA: TGTGCCAGCAGTTACACAGGTTCTTCCGGGGAGCTGTTTTTT.

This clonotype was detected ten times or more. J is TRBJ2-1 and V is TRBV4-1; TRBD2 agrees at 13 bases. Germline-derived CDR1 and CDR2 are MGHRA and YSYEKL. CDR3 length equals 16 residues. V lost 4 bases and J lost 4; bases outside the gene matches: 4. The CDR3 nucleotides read TGCGCCAGCAGCCGAGAGACTAGCGGGGGGTACAATGAGCAGTTCTTC. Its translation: CASSRETSGGYNEQFF.

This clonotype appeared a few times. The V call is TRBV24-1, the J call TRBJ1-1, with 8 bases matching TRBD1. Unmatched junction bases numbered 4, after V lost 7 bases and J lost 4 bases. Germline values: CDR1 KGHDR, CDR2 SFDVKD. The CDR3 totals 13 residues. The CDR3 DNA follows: TGTGCCACCAGAGGACAGGGAAGCACTGAAGCTTTCTTT. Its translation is CATRGQGSTEAFF.

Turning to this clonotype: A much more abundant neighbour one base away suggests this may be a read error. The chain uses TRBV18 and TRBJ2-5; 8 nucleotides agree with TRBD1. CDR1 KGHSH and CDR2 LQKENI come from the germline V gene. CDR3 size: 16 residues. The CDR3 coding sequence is TGTGCCAGCTCACCAGTCAGCCAGGGGGCTCAAGATACCCAGTACTTC. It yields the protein CASSPVSQGAQDTQYF.

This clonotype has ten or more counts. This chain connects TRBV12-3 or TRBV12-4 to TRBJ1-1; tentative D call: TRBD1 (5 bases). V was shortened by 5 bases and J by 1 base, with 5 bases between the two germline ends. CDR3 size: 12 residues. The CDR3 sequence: CASSGGNTEAFF. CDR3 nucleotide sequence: TGTGCCAGCAGTGGGGGGAACACTGAAGCTTTCTTT.

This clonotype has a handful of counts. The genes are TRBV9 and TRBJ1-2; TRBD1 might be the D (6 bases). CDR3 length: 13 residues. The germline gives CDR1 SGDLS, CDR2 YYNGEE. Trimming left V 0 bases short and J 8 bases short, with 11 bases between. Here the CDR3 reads CASSVGGAGGYTF. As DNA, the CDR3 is TGTGCCAGCAGCGTAGGGGGGGCAGGGGGCTACACCTTC.

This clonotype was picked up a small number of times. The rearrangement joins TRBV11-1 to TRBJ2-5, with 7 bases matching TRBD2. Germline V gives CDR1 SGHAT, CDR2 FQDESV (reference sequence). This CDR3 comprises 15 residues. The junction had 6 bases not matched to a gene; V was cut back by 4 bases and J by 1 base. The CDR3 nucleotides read TGTGCCAGCAGCTCCTGGGACTACCCCCAAGAGACCCAGTACTTC. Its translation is CASSSWDYPQETQYF. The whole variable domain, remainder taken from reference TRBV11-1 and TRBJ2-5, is EAEVAQSPRYKITEKSQAVAFWCDPISGHATLYWYRQILGQGPELLVQFQDESVVDDSQLPKDRFSAERLKGVDSTLKIQPAELGDSAMYLCASSSWDYPQETQYFGPGTRLLVL.

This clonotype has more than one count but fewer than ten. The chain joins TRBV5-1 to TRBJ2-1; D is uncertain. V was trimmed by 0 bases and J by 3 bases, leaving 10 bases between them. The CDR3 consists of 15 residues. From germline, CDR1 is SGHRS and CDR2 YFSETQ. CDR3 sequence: CASSLVSGDYNEQFF. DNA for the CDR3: TGCGCCAGCAGCTTGGTGTCAGGCGACTACAATGAGCAGTTCTTC.

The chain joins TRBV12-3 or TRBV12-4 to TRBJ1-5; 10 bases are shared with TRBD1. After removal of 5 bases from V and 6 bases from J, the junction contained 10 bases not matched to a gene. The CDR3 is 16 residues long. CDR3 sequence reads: CASSNAGTGVTQPQHF. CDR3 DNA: TGTGCCAGCAGTAACGCCGGGACAGGGGTGACTCAGCCCCAGCATTTT.

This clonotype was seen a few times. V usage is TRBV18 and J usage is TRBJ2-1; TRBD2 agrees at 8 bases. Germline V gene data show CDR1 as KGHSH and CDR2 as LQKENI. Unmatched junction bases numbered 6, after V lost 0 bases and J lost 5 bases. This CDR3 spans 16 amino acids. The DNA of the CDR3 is TGTGCCAGCTCACCACCGGGCGGGGGGCCCCACAATGAGCAGTTCTTC. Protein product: CASSPPGGGPHNEQFF. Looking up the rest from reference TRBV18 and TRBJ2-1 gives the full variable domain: NAGVMQNPRHLVRRRGQEARLRCSPMKGHSHVYWYRQLPEEGLKFMVYLQKENIIDESGMPKERFSAEFPKEGPSILRIQQVVRGDSAAYFCASSPPGGGPHNEQFFGPGTRLTVL.

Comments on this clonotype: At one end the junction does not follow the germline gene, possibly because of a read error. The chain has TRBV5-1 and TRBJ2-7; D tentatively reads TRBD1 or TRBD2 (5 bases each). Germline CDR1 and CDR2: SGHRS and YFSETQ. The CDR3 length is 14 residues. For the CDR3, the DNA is TGCGCCAGCAGTTTGGGGGTATCAGCCTACGAGCAGTACTTC. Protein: CASSLGVSAYEQYF. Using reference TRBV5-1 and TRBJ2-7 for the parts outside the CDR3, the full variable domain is KAGVTQTPRYLIKTRGQQVTLSCSPISGHRSVSWYQQTPGQGLQFLFEYFSETQRNKGNFPGRFSGRQFSNSRSEMNVSTLELGDSALYLCASSLGVSAYEQYFGPGTRLTVT.

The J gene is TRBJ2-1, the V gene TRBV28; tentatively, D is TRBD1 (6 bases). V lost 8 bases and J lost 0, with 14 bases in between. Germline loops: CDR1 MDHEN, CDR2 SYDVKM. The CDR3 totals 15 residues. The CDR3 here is CASVRGQSSYNEQFF. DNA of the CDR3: TGTGCCAGCGTCCGCGGACAGAGCTCCTACAATGAGCAGTTCTTC. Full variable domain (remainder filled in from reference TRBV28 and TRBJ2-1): DVKVTQSSRYLVKRTGEKVFLECVQDMDHENMFWYRQDPGLGLRLIYFSYDVKMKEKGDIPEGYSVSREKKERFSLILESASTNQTSMYLCASVRGQSSYNEQFFGPGTRLTVL.

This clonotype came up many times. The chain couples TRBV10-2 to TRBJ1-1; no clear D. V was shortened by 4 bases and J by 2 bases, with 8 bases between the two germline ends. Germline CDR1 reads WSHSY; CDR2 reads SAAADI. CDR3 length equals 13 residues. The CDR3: CASSVWRNTEAFF. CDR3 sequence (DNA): TGCGCCAGCAGTGTTTGGAGAAACACTGAAGCTTTCTTT.

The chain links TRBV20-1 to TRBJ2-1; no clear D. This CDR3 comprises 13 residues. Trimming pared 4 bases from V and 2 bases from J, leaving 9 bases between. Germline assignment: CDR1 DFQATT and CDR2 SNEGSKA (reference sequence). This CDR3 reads CSANRAAYNEQFF. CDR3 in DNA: TGCAGTGCTAATCGAGCCGCCTACAATGAGCAGTTCTTC.